Listed below are T cell receptor beta chains from one sample, sequenced in a study of metastatic and nonmetastatic thyroid tumors. Via MiXCR, TCRdb re-called the PCR reads. The sample carries over 55,000 clones, 25% to 30% recorded once. The specimen was blood. These receptors came from a female donor with papillary thyroid cancer or a benign thyroid nodule (not recorded which). Some clones in this sample may be carry-over from other donors' samples. Both conserved end residues are part of each CDR3. A D gene is named only where the DNA matches it firmly. Rows may omit the clone size; those that give it use once, few, many or a size class.

>13|few|TRBV2|TRBJ1-2|-
CASSEGQNYGYTF
TGTGCCAGCAGTGAAGGACAGAACTATGGCTACACCTTC
>15|-|TRBV12-3/TRBV12-4|TRBJ2-1|TRBD2
CASMLAGRSYNEQFF
TGTGCCAGCATGCTAGCGGGCCGCTCCTACAATGAGCAGTTCTTC
>15|-|TRBV11-1|TRBJ2-1|TRBD2
CASSLGTSSYNEQFF
TGTGCCAGCAGCTTAGGGACTAGTTCCTACAATGAGCAGTTCTTC
>14|many|TRBV7-2|TRBJ2-7|-
CASSLGLGKYEQYF
TGTGCCAGCAGCTTAGGTTTAGGGAAGTACGAGCAGTACTTC
>15|-|TRBV9|TRBJ1-4|TRBD1
CASGQGAFANEKLFF
TGTGCCAGCGGGCAGGGGGCTTTCGCTAATGAAAAACTGTTTTTT
>15|many|TRBV6-1|TRBJ2-3|TRBD1
CASTSGQGATDTQYF
TGTGCCAGCACCTCAGGACAGGGGGCAACAGATACGCAGTATTTT
>15|-|TRBV10-3|TRBJ2-5|-
CAISESRGVGETQYF
TGTGCCATCAGTGAGTCGCGAGGGGTGGGGGAGACCCAGTACTTC
>15|once|TRBV5-1|TRBJ2-7|-
CASSLSVLRLYEQYF
TGCGCCAGCAGCTTGTCAGTCTTGAGGTTATACGAGCAGTACTTC
>16|-|TRBV7-2|TRBJ1-5|-
CASSLGQGKSNQPQHF
TGTGCCAGCAGCTTAGGGCAGGGGAAAAGCAATCAGCCCCAGCATTTT
>13|few|TRBV7-2|TRBJ1-5|-
CASSLEQDQPQHF
TGTGCCAGCAGCTTAGAGCAGGATCAGCCCCAGCATTTT
>15|medium-sized|TRBV28|TRBJ2-7|-
CASSPMTFQRYEQYF
TGTGCCAGCAGTCCGATGACCTTCCAACGCTACGAGCAGTACTTC
>14|-|TRBV7-2|TRBJ2-3|TRBD2
CASSQGTSKDTQYF
TGTGCCAGCAGCCAAGGGACTAGTAAAGATACGCAGTATTTT
>17|once|TRBV11-1|TRBJ2-7|TRBD2
CASSSTSGRASSYEQYF
TGTGCCAGCAGCTCGACTAGCGGGAGGGCTAGCTCCTACGAGCAGTACTTC
>13|-|TRBV7-3|TRBJ2-3|-
CASALIRGDTQYF
TGTGCCAGCGCCCTGATCCGGGGGGATACGCAGTATTTT